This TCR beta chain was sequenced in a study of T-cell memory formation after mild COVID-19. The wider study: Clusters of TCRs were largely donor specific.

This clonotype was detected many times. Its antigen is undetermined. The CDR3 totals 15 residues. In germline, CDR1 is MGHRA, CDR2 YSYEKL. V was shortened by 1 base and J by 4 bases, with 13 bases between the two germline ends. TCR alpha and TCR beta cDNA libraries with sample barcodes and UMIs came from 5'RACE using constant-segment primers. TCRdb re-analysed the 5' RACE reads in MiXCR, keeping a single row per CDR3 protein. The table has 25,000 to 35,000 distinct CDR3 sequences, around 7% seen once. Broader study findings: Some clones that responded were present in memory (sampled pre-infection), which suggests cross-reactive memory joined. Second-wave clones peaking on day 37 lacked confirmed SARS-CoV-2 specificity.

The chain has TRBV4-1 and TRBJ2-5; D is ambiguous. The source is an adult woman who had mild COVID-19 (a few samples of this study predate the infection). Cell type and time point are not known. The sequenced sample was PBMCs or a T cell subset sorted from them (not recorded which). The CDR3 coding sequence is TGCGCCAGCAGCCAAGGGCTAGAACCTGGAGAGACCCAGTACTTC. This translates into CASSQGLEPGETQYF.